This TCR beta chain was observed in a study of blood T cell repertoires in COVID-19. For the study at large: The United States, Italy and Spain provided the acute and convalescent COVID-19 samples.

Recruitment covered fewer than 25 US areas and drew participants whose ages spanned roughly 18 to 95 years. Assignment of participants to cohorts was predicated upon participant-reported clinical history. V shed 2 bases and J 6 bases; nucleotides not matched to a gene: 8. CDR1 and CDR2 (germline): SEHNR, FQNEAQ (reference sequence). This CDR3 contains 15 residues. This clone occurred once. Per the original data handling: Counts of nucleated cells, estimated from reference gene primer amplification, were obtained. The assay was immunoSEQ multiplex PCR, and TCRdb's table has in-frame clones only and misses some. Clone size and the V and J calls come from that table; the DNA yielded D and trimming. The sample yields 250,000 to 300,000 clones, more than 80% seen once.

The specimen sequenced was PBMCs or T cells enriched from blood (not recorded which). The chain employs TRBV7-9 and TRBJ2-7, with 9 bases fitting TRBD1. This sequence originates from a woman between 25 and 40 years old who had recovered from COVID-19. CDR3 nucleotides: TGTGCCAGCAGCTTATCGTCCGGGACAGGGAGCGAGCAGTACTTC. Amino acid sequence: CASSLSSGTGSEQYF.